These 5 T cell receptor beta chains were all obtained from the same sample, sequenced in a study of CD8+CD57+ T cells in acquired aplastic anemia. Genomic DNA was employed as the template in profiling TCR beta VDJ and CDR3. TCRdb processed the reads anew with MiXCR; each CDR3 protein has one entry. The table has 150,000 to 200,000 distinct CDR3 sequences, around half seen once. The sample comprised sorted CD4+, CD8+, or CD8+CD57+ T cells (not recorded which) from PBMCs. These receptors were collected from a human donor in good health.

This CDR3 reads CASSEPRGGNTIYF. For the CDR3, the DNA is TGTGCCAGCAGTGAGCCCCGAGGGGGGAACACCATATATTTT. This sequence joins TRBV2 and TRBJ1-3; TRBD1 might be the D (6 bases). The CDR3 contains 14 residues. Germline CDR1 is SNHLY and CDR2 is FYNNEI. V lost 3 bases to trimming and J lost 7 bases, with 13 bases between them.

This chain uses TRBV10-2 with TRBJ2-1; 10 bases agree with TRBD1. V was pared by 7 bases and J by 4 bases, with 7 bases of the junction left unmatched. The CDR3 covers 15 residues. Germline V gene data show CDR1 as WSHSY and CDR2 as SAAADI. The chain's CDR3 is CASTPGTGVYNEQFF. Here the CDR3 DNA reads TGCGCCAGCACCCCCGGGACAGGGGTATACAATGAGCAGTTCTTC.

CDR3 DNA sequence: TGTGCCAGCAGCTTGTACTCAGTTCGGGACTATGGCTACACCTTC. It specifies CASSLYSVRDYGYTF. This chain uses TRBV7-2 with TRBJ1-2; D remains unclear. V lost 3 bases to trimming and J lost 3 bases, with 14 bases between them. The CDR3 is 15 residues long. Germline CDR1 is SGHTA and CDR2 is FQGNSA.

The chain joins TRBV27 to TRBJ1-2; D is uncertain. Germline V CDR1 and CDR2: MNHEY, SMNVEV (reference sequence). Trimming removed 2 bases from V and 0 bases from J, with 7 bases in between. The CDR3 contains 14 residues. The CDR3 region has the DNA TGTGCCAGCAGTTTAAGGCATGCTAACTATGGCTACACCTTC. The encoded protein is CASSLRHANYGYTF.

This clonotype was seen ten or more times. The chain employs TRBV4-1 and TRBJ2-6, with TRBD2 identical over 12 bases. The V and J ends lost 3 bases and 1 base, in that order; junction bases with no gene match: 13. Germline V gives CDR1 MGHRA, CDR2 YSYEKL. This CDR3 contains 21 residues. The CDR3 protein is CASSQLGLAGGPISGANVLTF. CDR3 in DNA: TGCGCCAGCAGCCAGCTCGGTCTAGCGGGAGGGCCAATTTCTGGGGCCAACGTCCTGACTTTC.